Sequencing of this T cell receptor beta chain was carried out in a study of cytomegalovirus exposure and HLA in healthy donors. V was cut by 3 bases and J by 5 bases, with 17 bases left in between. Germline values: CDR1 MDHEN, CDR2 SYDVKM. This CDR3 comprises 15 residues. Measured with immunoSEQ multiplex PCR; TCRdb has only the in-frame clones, and not every one. The data show 100,000 to 120,000 clones, with approximately 85% seen just once and more than 2.5% held by the top ten. Overall study findings and caveats: Subsequent analysis showed first-cohort TCR clusters tending to co-occur in 120 validation repertoires. In vitro assays verified that three CMV-associated chains recognized CMV antigens specifically. There were about 160 TCR beta chains listed as cytomegalovirus-associated.

With respect to this clone: The antigen is undetermined.

The gene calls are TRBV28 and TRBJ2-7, with D perhaps TRBD2 (5 bases). Sequencing used PBMCs. The source of this sequence is a woman between 18 and 29 years old in good health and CMV-seronegative. CDR3 coding DNA: TGTGCCAGCAGTTTTTTACTAGGGATTGGGAACGAGCAGTACTTC. Translation gives CASSFLLGIGNEQYF.